These 5 T cell receptor beta chains were sequenced from one sample in a study of blood T cell repertoires in COVID-19. Assay: immunoSEQ multiplex PCR; the TCRdb copy retains only in-frame clones and omits some. This sample has roughly 250,000 clones; around 88% occur once, and the top ten carry 1% to 1.5%. Sequencing was performed on PBMCs or T cells enriched from blood (not recorded which). These receptors came from a woman in her thirties or forties with acute COVID-19.

This chain connects TRBV18 to TRBJ1-5; TRBD1 is a possible D gene (6 bases). The germline V gene has CDR1 KGHSH and CDR2 LQKENI. V was pared by 3 bases and J by 3 bases, with 9 bases between. CDR3 size: 14 residues. The CDR3 spells CASSPRQANQPQHF. The DNA of the CDR3 is TGTGCCAGCTCACCCAGACAGGCCAATCAGCCCCAGCATTTT.

The chain recombines TRBV25-1 with TRBJ1-2; weak D call: TRBD1 (6 bases). The CDR3 has 14 residues. Trimming removed 4 bases from V and 0 bases from J, with 9 bases in between. Germline V gene data show CDR1 as MGHDK and CDR2 as SYGVNS. CDR3 sequence: CASSVTGPNYGYTF. Written as DNA, the CDR3 is TGTGCCAGCAGTGTAACAGGGCCTAACTATGGCTACACCTTC.

The rearrangement links TRBV10-3 to TRBJ1-2, with a possible D match to TRBD1 (5 bases). CDR1 and CDR2 from the germline V gene are ENHRY and SYGVKD. The ends were cut back, 4 bases at V and 4 bases at J, with 13 bases in the middle. The CDR3 runs to 14 residues. CDR3 nucleotide sequence: TGTGCCATCAGTGGTAGTGGGACTGCCTATGGCTACACCTTC. As protein: CAISGSGTAYGYTF.

The chain joins TRBV29-1 to TRBJ1-2; possible D gene TRBD1, 6 bases. The ends were cut back, 7 bases at V and 5 bases at J, with 14 bases in the middle. The CDR3 is 12 amino acids. Germline V gene sequence: CDR1 SQVTM, CDR2 ANQGSEA. DNA for the CDR3: TGCAGCGCCCTGGGACAAACGTATGGCTACACCTTC. Its protein product is CSALGQTYGYTF.

V gene TRBV4-3 combines with J gene TRBJ2-7; D possibly corresponds to TRBD1 (6 bases). Looked up from germline, CDR1 is LGHNA and CDR2 is YSLEER. Between the trimmed V and J ends, which lost 4 bases and 11 bases, there was a span of 15 bases. The CDR3 runs 12 residues. CDR3 in amino acids: CASSRTSRDKYV. The CDR3 nucleotides read TGCGCCAGCAGCCGCACCTCCCGGGACAAGTACGTC.